This entry is about one T cell receptor beta chain. This sample stems from a study of blood T cell repertoires in COVID-19. About the study: Sites across the United States, Italy and Spain contributed samples from acute and convalescent COVID-19. From T cells, B-cell-depleted T cells, or PBMCs came the material, which was cDNA or gDNA.

CDR3 length: 14 amino acids. Germline CDR1 is LGHNA and CDR2 is YNFKEQ. The ends were cut back, 0 bases at V and 8 bases at J, with 13 bases in the middle. In the source study's methods: Reference gene primer amplification in the assay estimated nucleated cell counts. Generated by immunoSEQ multiplex PCR, the TCRdb table keeps only in-frame clones and is missing some. Clone size and V and J calls were adopted from that table, with D and trimming inferred from the DNA. The repertoire holds 150,000 or so clones, roughly 76% seen once, with approximately 9% in the top ten. The chain has TRBV4-2 and TRBJ1-2; D perhaps matches TRBD1 (6 bases). The receptor was isolated from a woman between 50 and 59 years old with active or convalescent COVID-19. The sequenced sample consisted of peripheral blood. The CDR3: CASSQEQGIGGYTF. DNA for the CDR3: TGTGCCAGCAGCCAAGAACAGGGAATAGGAGGCTACACCTTC.